Listed below are T cell receptor beta chains from one sample, sequenced in a study of blood T cell repertoires in COVID-19. Clones were read by immunoSEQ multiplex PCR, and TCRdb kept only the in-frame ones, dropping some. The data show under 400,000 clones, around 87% seen once. Sequenced material: peripheral blood. The source is a woman aged 25 to 39 with COVID-19, enrolled during active disease. Each CDR3 is given with its conserved first and last residue. Each record gives: CDR3 protein, clone size, J gene, V gene. Clone size, where shown, is once, few, many, or a class for clones that have expanded.

cdr3_aa: CAWVGVRGTEAFF; clone_size: NA; j_call: TRBJ1-1; v_call: TRBV30
cdr3_aa: CASSRGGQDTEAFF; clone_size: NA; j_call: TRBJ1-1; v_call: TRBV6-5
cdr3_aa: CASSVSDRLNTGELFF; clone_size: once; j_call: TRBJ2-2; v_call: TRBV9
cdr3_aa: CASSPLGQSADTQYF; clone_size: NA; j_call: TRBJ2-3; v_call: TRBV13
cdr3_aa: CATSRGGGSRAEQFF; clone_size: NA; j_call: TRBJ2-1; v_call: TRBV15
cdr3_aa: CASSPGGLAGVGEQYF; clone_size: NA; j_call: TRBJ2-7; v_call: TRBV9
cdr3_aa: CASSYSGTGYQETQYF; clone_size: NA; j_call: TRBJ2-5; v_call: TRBV11-2
cdr3_aa: CASSLGRGVPYEQYF; clone_size: NA; j_call: TRBJ2-7; v_call: TRBV27
cdr3_aa: CASSARDRINQPQHF; clone_size: NA; j_call: TRBJ1-5; v_call: TRBV6-6
cdr3_aa: CASSLIQASSYEQYF; clone_size: NA; j_call: TRBJ2-7; v_call: TRBV7-6
cdr3_aa: CATSDSVSGRPDTQYF; clone_size: NA; j_call: TRBJ2-3; v_call: TRBV24-1
cdr3_aa: CASRWGQGGGYTF; clone_size: NA; j_call: TRBJ1-2; v_call: TRBV5-1
cdr3_aa: CASSLWQTGELFF; clone_size: few; j_call: TRBJ2-2; v_call: TRBV28
cdr3_aa: CATSDYGTRRDEQFF; clone_size: NA; j_call: TRBJ2-1; v_call: TRBV24-1
cdr3_aa: CATSAPREPSTDTQYF; clone_size: NA; j_call: TRBJ2-3; v_call: TRBV15
cdr3_aa: CSVAELAGIADTQYF; clone_size: NA; j_call: TRBJ2-3; v_call: TRBV29-1
cdr3_aa: CASSFSGSSLQFF; clone_size: few; j_call: TRBJ2-1; v_call: TRBV28
cdr3_aa: CASSARQGVNTGELFF; clone_size: NA; j_call: TRBJ2-2; v_call: TRBV2
cdr3_aa: CASTGTSGSNEQYF; clone_size: NA; j_call: TRBJ2-7; v_call: TRBV7-9
cdr3_aa: CASSQGNTEAFF; clone_size: few; j_call: TRBJ1-1; v_call: TRBV4-1
cdr3_aa: CASSGVRGVNTEAFF; clone_size: NA; j_call: TRBJ1-1; v_call: TRBV7-2
cdr3_aa: CASSESVSSYNEQFF; clone_size: NA; j_call: TRBJ2-1; v_call: TRBV2
cdr3_aa: CASSQDGWLYNEQFF; clone_size: NA; j_call: TRBJ2-1; v_call: TRBV3-1/TRBV3-2
cdr3_aa: CASSADRGSYNEQFF; clone_size: NA; j_call: TRBJ2-1; v_call: TRBV2
cdr3_aa: CASSYSGTGLYEQYF; clone_size: NA; j_call: TRBJ2-7; v_call: TRBV6-5
cdr3_aa: CASSLRGTKDGTGELFF; clone_size: NA; j_call: TRBJ2-2; v_call: TRBV7-9